These 23 T cell receptor beta chains were all obtained from the same sample, sequenced in a study of blood T cell repertoires in COVID-19. Assay: immunoSEQ multiplex PCR; the TCRdb copy retains only in-frame clones and omits some. This sample has around 120,000 clones, with around 84% found just once. The sample was peripheral blood. These TCRs come from a human donor in a cohort sampled during active COVID-19.

The rearrangement links TRBV5-5 to TRBJ2-5, with D hard to call. Germline values: CDR1 SGHKS, CDR2 YYEKEE (reference sequence). Trimming shortened V by 1 base and J by 1 base, and 11 bases separated the two germline ends. This CDR3 is built from 15 residues. In DNA, the CDR3 is TGTGCCAGCAGCTTGCTACCGGGTGGCCAAGAGACCCAGTACTTC. The encoded protein is CASSLLPGGQETQYF.

The sample holds a few counts of this clone. The CDR3 DNA reads as TGTGCCAGCAGCTCCCCGACAGGGGGAAGCACTGAAGCTTTCTTT. This gives the protein CASSSPTGGSTEAFF. This chain joins TRBV7-9 and TRBJ1-1; 9 positions agree with TRBD1. Germline trimming cut 4 bases from V and 4 bases from J; bases unmatched to any gene: 7. Germline-derived CDR1 and CDR2 are SEHNR and FQNEAQ (reference sequence). There are 15 residues in the CDR3.

This clone has just one count. V is TRBV7-6 and J is TRBJ1-1, with D tentatively TRBD1 (6 bases). The CDR3 loop spans 16 amino acids. Looked up from germline, CDR1 is SGHVS and CDR2 is FNYEAQ. V was clipped by 1 base and J by 0 bases, with 12 bases between them. CDR3 loop: CASSLEDPGVNTEAFF. DNA of the CDR3: TGTGCCAGCAGCTTAGAGGACCCAGGGGTGAACACTGAAGCTTTCTTT.

The chain carries TRBV18 and TRBJ1-1, with 7 bases that match TRBD1. Germline lookup yields CDR1 KGHSH and CDR2 LQKENI. Trimming cost V 2 bases and J 1 base; bases outside gene matches: 16. The CDR3 covers 19 residues. The CDR3 coding sequence is TGTGCCAGCTCACCATTACCCCTGACAGGGTGGAAGGGGAACACTGAAGCTTTCTTT. Translating gives CASSPLPLTGWKGNTEAFF.

The chain links TRBV16 to TRBJ2-3; 8 bases agree with TRBD1. CDR1 and CDR2 from the germline V gene are KGHSY and FQNENV. Trimming took 3 bases from V and 2 from J; bases not matched to a gene: 7. The CDR3 contains 16 residues. The CDR3 reads CASSHSGGLDTDTQYF. The CDR3 DNA reads TGTGCCAGCAGCCACTCAGGGGGCTTGGACACAGATACGCAGTATTTT.

The chain combines TRBV6-2 or TRBV6-3 with TRBJ2-2; TRBD2 is a possible D gene (5 bases). The CDR3 is made up of 14 amino acids. CDR1 MNHEY and CDR2 SVGEGT come from the germline V gene. With 5 bases removed from V and 6 bases from J, the gap between germline ends came to 13 bases. Written as DNA, the CDR3 is TGTGCCAGCAGTACTCCTAGCATCCCCGGGGAGCTGTTTTTT. This encodes CASSTPSIPGELFF.

This chain uses TRBV19 with TRBJ1-2; D call uncertain. V gave up 7 bases and J gave up 3 bases, with 18 bases separating them. The germline gives CDR1 LNHDA, CDR2 SQIVND (reference sequence). The CDR3 consists of 15 residues. The CDR3 bases are TGTGCCAGTAACGATGCCCGGGGTGAGGACTATGGCTACACCTTC. Its protein is CASNDARGEDYGYTF.

This clone was picked up a small number of times. This chain links TRBV28 with TRBJ1-2; D unclear. V lost 3 bases and J lost 6, with 11 bases in between. This CDR3 is 13 amino acids long. CDR1 is MDHEN, CDR2 SYDVKM, per germline. The CDR3 here is CASSLRGFDGYTF. CDR3 bases: TGTGCCAGCAGTTTGAGAGGTTTTGATGGCTACACCTTC.

This chain joins TRBV5-4 and TRBJ1-2; 8 positions agree with TRBD1. The V gene's germline CDR1 is SGHNT and CDR2 YYREEE (reference sequence). There are 15 residues in the CDR3. V gave up 0 bases and J gave up 0 bases; unmatched junction bases: 1. This CDR3 is CASSLATGANYGYTF. The CDR3 nucleotides are TGTGCCAGCAGCTTGGCGACAGGGGCTAACTATGGCTACACCTTC.

The rearrangement links TRBV24-1 to TRBJ2-3; D ambiguous. Germline loops: CDR1 KGHDR, CDR2 SFDVKD. CDR3 length: 14 residues. Trimming removed 2 bases from V and 0 bases from J, with 5 bases in between. This chain's CDR3 is CATSDYRSTDTQYF. CDR3 sequence (DNA): TGTGCCACCAGTGATTACAGAAGCACAGATACGCAGTATTTT.

The V gene is TRBV19, the J gene TRBJ2-7; D not certain. V was shortened by 2 bases and J by 2 bases, with 16 bases between the two germline ends. The CDR3 totals 16 residues. Germline V gene data show CDR1 as LNHDA and CDR2 as SQIVND (reference sequence). CDR3 protein: CASSIRSSRPAYEQYF. CDR3 sequence (DNA): TGTGCCAGTAGTATACGATCGTCCAGGCCGGCCTACGAGCAGTACTTC.

The gene calls are TRBV18 and TRBJ2-7, with TRBD2 identical over 8 bases. V shed 2 bases and J 2 bases; nucleotides not matched to a gene: 5. The CDR3 contains 15 residues. Per germline, CDR1 KGHSH and CDR2 LQKENI. The CDR3 here is CASSPEGLAAYEQYF. CDR3 nucleotide sequence: TGTGCCAGCTCACCAGAAGGACTAGCCGCCTACGAGCAGTACTTC.

V gene TRBV7-3 combines with J gene TRBJ2-2; 7 bases match TRBD1. Germline lookup yields CDR1 SGHTA and CDR2 FQGTGA. Losses at the gene ends were 0 bases for V and 0 bases for J; bases not matched to a gene: 1. CDR3 length: 16 amino acids. The CDR3 loop reads CASSLTGGANTGELFF. CDR3 coding DNA: TGTGCCAGCAGCTTAACAGGGGGCGCGAACACCGGGGAGCTGTTTTTT.

The chain employs TRBV5-1 and TRBJ2-2, with D perhaps TRBD1 (5 bases). CDR3 length equals 15 residues. Looked up from germline, CDR1 is SGHRS and CDR2 is YFSETQ. With 0 bases removed from V and 0 bases from J, the gap between germline ends came to 6 bases. Here the CDR3 DNA reads TGCGCCAGCAGCTTGGTGGGGCCGAACACCGGGGAGCTGTTTTTT. This codes for CASSLVGPNTGELFF.

The chain couples TRBV6-6 to TRBJ2-1; D is possibly TRBD2 (7 bases). This CDR3 is 15 amino acids long. The V gene's germline CDR1 is MNHNY and CDR2 SVGAGI (reference sequence). Between the trimmed V and J ends, which lost 0 bases and 5 bases, there was a span of 11 bases. CDR3 residues: CASSYSAGADNEQFF. CDR3 sequence (DNA): TGTGCCAGCAGTTACTCCGCGGGGGCAGACAATGAGCAGTTCTTC.

The V and J genes are TRBV18 and TRBJ1-1; 7 nucleotides match TRBD1. CDR1 and CDR2 from the germline V gene are KGHSH and LQKENI. V was clipped by 2 bases and J by 13 bases; unmatched bases: 10. CDR3 size: 13 residues. CDR3 residues: CASSPTTGSMIFF. The CDR3 bases are TGTGCCAGCTCACCAACGACAGGGTCCATGATTTTCTTT.

This clone was counted a single time. The V call is TRBV11-2, the J call TRBJ2-2; 8 bases line up with TRBD2. In germline, CDR1 is SGHAT, CDR2 FQNNGV. This CDR3 contains 17 residues. V gave up 1 base and J gave up 4 bases; unmatched junction bases: 8. The CDR3 region has the DNA TGTGCCAGCAGCTTAGGGGGTGGACTAGCACCCACCGGGGAGCTGTTTTTT. Translated: CASSLGGGLAPTGELFF.

This clone was detected only once. V usage is TRBV3-1 (or the pseudogene TRBV3-2) and J usage is TRBJ1-1; D remains ambiguous. Germline CDR1 is LGHDT and CDR2 is YNNKEL (reference sequence). The CDR3 totals 17 residues. V lost 3 bases and J 1 base, leaving 18 bases between the germline ends. As DNA, the CDR3 is TGTGCCAGCAGCCATTTGTACCCAAGAGACAAGAACACTGAAGCTTTCTTT. Residues: CASSHLYPRDKNTEAFF.

The chain has TRBV5-1 and TRBJ2-1; perhaps TRBD2 as D (6 bases). This CDR3 has 15 residues. Germline assignment: CDR1 SGHRS and CDR2 YFSETQ. Trimming pared 1 base from V and 4 bases from J, leaving 12 bases between. The CDR3 DNA reads TGCGCCAGCAGCTTGATCCCGGGAGTTTACAATGAGCAGTTCTTC. This sequence encodes CASSLIPGVYNEQFF.

The J gene is TRBJ1-3, the V gene TRBV27; 7 nucleotides line up with TRBD1. The germline gives CDR1 MNHEY, CDR2 SMNVEV (reference sequence). V shed 6 bases and J 4 bases; nucleotides not matched to a gene: 12. This CDR3 is built from 16 residues. CDR3 region: CASRRQGVPAGNTIYF. CDR3 coding DNA: TGTGCCAGCAGACGACAGGGCGTACCTGCAGGAAACACCATATATTTT.

V and J are TRBV5-1 and TRBJ2-7; 7 nucleotides agree with TRBD2. From germline, CDR1 is SGHRS and CDR2 YFSETQ. Trimming cost V 4 bases and J 8 bases; bases outside gene matches: 9. The CDR3 covers 13 residues. This chain's CDR3 is CASSPTGGAQQYF. CDR3 nucleotides: TGCGCCAGCAGCCCGACGGGGGGAGCCCAGCAGTACTTC.

This sequence joins TRBV25-1 and TRBJ2-7; D is possibly TRBD1 (5 bases). V was trimmed by 7 bases and J by 5 bases, leaving 9 bases between them. This CDR3 region has 11 residues. CDR1 and CDR2 from the germline V gene are MGHDK and SYGVNS. The CDR3 DNA follows: TGTGCCAGCAATAGGGGTGACGAGCAGTACTTC. Its translation: CASNRGDEQYF.

The genes are TRBV9 and TRBJ2-1; 7 bases agree with TRBD2. V trimming: 0 bases; J trimming: 0 bases; junction bases outside the gene matches: 9. Germline CDR1 SGDLS, CDR2 YYNGEE. The CDR3 loop spans 18 amino acids. The CDR3 loop reads CASSVEPGGRSSYNEQFF. CDR3 coding DNA: TGTGCCAGCAGCGTAGAGCCGGGAGGCAGGTCCTCCTACAATGAGCAGTTCTTC.